This TCR beta chain is from a study of PD-L1 blockade in urothelial cancer. Sequencing was performed with immunoSEQ multiplex PCR; in TCRdb, only in-frame clones are kept and a portion is missing. The profile shows fewer than 35,000 clones, around 85% of them singletons. Patients had urothelial carcinoma that was locally advanced or metastatic. The CDR3 contains 13 residues. Germline V gene lookup returns CDR1 ENHRY and CDR2 SYGVKD. Trimming took 6 bases from V and 7 from J, leaving 12 bases between them. The source material was PBMCs, sampled around atezolizumab (anti-PD-L1) treatment. This chain joins TRBV10-3 and TRBJ2-2; D possibly corresponds to TRBD1 (6 bases). This sequence was found in a man between 50 and 59 years old with urothelial cancer. DNA for the CDR3: TGTGCCATCAGATGGACAGACGGCGGGGAGCTGTTTTTT. Translation: CAIRWTDGGELFF.